This is a list of T cell receptor beta chains from one sample in a study of blood T cell repertoires in COVID-19. TCRdb's table, derived via immunoSEQ multiplex PCR, lists solely in-frame clones and lacks some. Of more than 140,000 clones in the sample, 88% were seen once. Sample: peripheral blood. Receptors were obtained from a woman aged 55-70 years with acute or convalescent COVID-19. The CDR3 runs from the conserved cysteine through the conserved F or W. A D gene is named only where the DNA matches it firmly. Size tells how often a clone was seen (once, few, many) or the class of an expanded clone, and some rows leave it out.

>TRBV28|NA|TRBJ1-5|NA
TGTGCCAGCGGGTCGGCCGGGACAAGCAATCAGCCCCAGCATTTT
CASGSAGTSNQPQHF
>TRBV5-6|NA|TRBJ2-1|NA
TGTGCCAGCAGCACCCAGGGCCACAATGAGCAGTTCTTC
CASSTQGHNEQFF
>TRBV7-2|NA|TRBJ1-3|NA
TGTGCCAGCAGCTCCCGGAGCCAGGGAGGCAGCTCTGGAAACACCATATATTTT
CASSSRSQGGSSGNTIYF
>TRBV4-2|TRBD1|TRBJ1-5|NA
TGTGCCAGCAGCCAAAGGGGGACAGGGTTTCAGCCCCAGCATTTT
CASSQRGTGFQPQHF
>TRBV4-2|TRBD2|TRBJ2-3|NA
TGTGCCAGCAGCCAAGAGATCCCGCGGGGGGGCACAGATACGCAGTATTTT
CASSQEIPRGGTDTQYF
>TRBV7-9|TRBD1|TRBJ1-3|NA
TGTGCCAGCAGCCGGGGACAGGGAGGAGGAAACACCATATATTTT
CASSRGQGGGNTIYF
>TRBV28|TRBD2|TRBJ2-1|NA
TGTGCCAGCAGTTTCGGCGGGGGACCCTACAATGAGCAGTTCTTC
CASSFGGGPYNEQFF
>TRBV4-2|TRBD1|TRBJ2-3|NA
TGTGCCAGCAGCCAAGAAGGCGACAGGGGAATCCCAGATACGCAGTATTTT
CASSQEGDRGIPDTQYF
>TRBV19|NA|TRBJ2-5|few
TGTGCCAGTAGCCCTCAACTAGACCTCAGGGAGACCCAGTACTTC
CASSPQLDLRETQYF
>TRBV6-4|NA|TRBJ1-5|NA
TGTGCCAGCAGTCGGGAGGTTGGCCAGCCCCAGCATTTT
CASSREVGQPQHF
>TRBV5-1|TRBD1|TRBJ1-1|NA
TGCGCCAGCAGCGGCGGGACAGCGAACACTGAAGCTTTCTTT
CASSGGTANTEAFF
>TRBV20-1|NA|TRBJ2-3|NA
TGCAGTGCTCCGACACTAGATACGCAGTATTTT
CSAPTLDTQYF
>TRBV20-1|NA|TRBJ2-7|NA
TGCAGTGCAAAAAGGGGCTACGAGCAGTACTTC
CSAKRGYEQYF
>TRBV2|TRBD1|TRBJ1-5|NA
TGTGCCAGCAGCCTGACAGGGGGCTATCAGCCCCAGCATTTT
CASSLTGGYQPQHF
>TRBV6-5|TRBD1|TRBJ1-1|NA
TGTGCCAGCAGTTACGGGACAGGGTATAATCAAGCTTTCTTT
CASSYGTGYNQAFF
>TRBV19|NA|TRBJ1-2|NA
TGTGCCAGCAGGACGGGGGTCGACTATGGCTACACCTTC
CASRTGVDYGYTF
>TRBV25-1|TRBD1|TRBJ2-5|NA
TGTGCCAGCAGTGGTGGGACAGGGAGGGAAGAGACCCAGTACTTC
CASSGGTGREETQYF
>TRBV19|NA|TRBJ2-5|few
TGTGCCAGTAGTATTACAGTTTCATCCTTACGGGAGACCCAGTACTTC
CASSITVSSLRETQYF
>TRBV7-8|TRBD1|TRBJ1-1|NA
TGTGCCAGCAGCTTCTCTACAGGGGGGATGAACACTGAAGCTTTCTTT
CASSFSTGGMNTEAFF
>TRBV7-6|TRBD1|TRBJ2-2|NA
TGTGCCAGCAGCGCCCTGACCGGGACAGGGTTCACCGGGGAGCTGTTTTTT
CASSALTGTGFTGELFF
>TRBV3-1/TRBV3-2|NA|TRBJ1-3|few
TGTGCCAGCAGCCGGAGCAATCCGACAGGACTTAGCTCTGGAAACACCATATATTTT
CASSRSNPTGLSSGNTIYF
>TRBV6-1|NA|TRBJ2-2|once
TGTGCCAGCAGTGTCGTTTGGGGGCCGGACACCGGGGAGCTGTTTTTT
CASSVVWGPDTGELFF
>TRBV11-1|TRBD2|TRBJ2-3|NA
TGTGCCAGCAGCTTAGCGCCCGCGGGGGGAACAGATACGCAGTATTTT
CASSLAPAGGTDTQYF
>TRBV6-2/TRBV6-3|NA|TRBJ1-1|NA
TGTGCCAGCAGTTACCATAGCACTGAAGCTTTCTTT
CASSYHSTEAFF
>TRBV6-2/TRBV6-3|TRBD1|TRBJ1-5|NA
TGTGCCAGCAGTTTAGGACAGGGACTTCAGCCCCAGCATTTT
CASSLGQGLQPQHF
>TRBV4-2|NA|TRBJ1-4|NA
TGTGCCAGCAGCCCCCAGGGAGGGGGGGATGAAAAACTGTTTTTT
CASSPQGGGDEKLFF
>TRBV6-2/TRBV6-3|NA|TRBJ1-1|NA
TGTGCCAGCAGTTACGGCCCCAGTCGGGCTGAAGCTTTCTTT
CASSYGPSRAEAFF
>TRBV2|TRBD1|TRBJ1-2|NA
TGTGCCAGCAGCCTCCAGGGGGCTAGGGGCTACACCTTC
CASSLQGARGYTF
>TRBV5-1|NA|TRBJ1-6|NA
TGCGCCAGCAGCCTCCTGTCTAGCTCCTATAATTCACCCCTCCACTTT
CASSLLSSSYNSPLHF
>TRBV20-1|NA|TRBJ1-2|NA
TGCAGTGCTAGTACCGCGTCCGTGAACTATGGCTACACCTTC
CSASTASVNYGYTF
>TRBV4-3|NA|TRBJ1-2|NA
TGCGCCAGCAGCCAGACAGTGGCGGGGGATGGCTACACCTTC
CASSQTVAGDGYTF
>TRBV19|NA|TRBJ2-7|NA
TGTGCCAGTAGTATGGACTCGGTCTACGAGCAGTACTTC
CASSMDSVYEQYF
>TRBV24-1|NA|TRBJ2-2|NA
TGTGCCACCAGTACGGGCGACAGGCGATACACCGGGGAGCTGTTTTTT
CATSTGDRRYTGELFF
>TRBV10-3|TRBD2|TRBJ2-1|once
TGTGCCATCAGACGACTAGCGGGGGGGGACAATGAGCAGTTCTTC
CAIRRLAGGDNEQFF
>TRBV23-1|TRBD2|TRBJ2-7|NA
TGCGCCAGCAGGCGGACTAGCGGGGGAGACTCGCTAATGTACGAGCAGTACTTC
CASRRTSGGDSLMYEQYF
>TRBV5-4|NA|TRBJ1-5|once
TGTGCCAGCAGCCGGTTCGAAGAAGGACAGAATTGGGGGAATCAGCCCCAGCATTTT
CASSRFEEGQNWGNQPQHF
>TRBV11-2|TRBD1|TRBJ2-7|NA
TGTGCCAGCAGCCGGGACAGGGGAATCGGGCAGTACTTC
CASSRDRGIGQYF
>TRBV7-3|TRBD1|TRBJ2-5|many
TGTGCCAGCAGCCCAGACAGGGGGCTAACAGAGACCCAGTACTTC
CASSPDRGLTETQYF
>TRBV6-2/TRBV6-3|TRBD1|TRBJ2-7|NA
TGTGCCAGCAGTTACACGGCGGGACAGGGGGCCCACGAGCAGTACTTC
CASSYTAGQGAHEQYF
>TRBV5-1|NA|TRBJ2-7|NA
TGCGCCAGCAGCATGGACAGGAGGGTATCCTACGAGCAGTACTTC
CASSMDRRVSYEQYF
>TRBV18|NA|TRBJ2-3|NA
TGTGCCAGCTCACCGCAGGGGCAGTTCACAGATACGCAGTATTTT
CASSPQGQFTDTQYF
>TRBV7-2|TRBD1|TRBJ1-2|NA
TGTGCCAGCAGCCCGGGACAGAGGACCTATGGCTACACCTTC
CASSPGQRTYGYTF
>TRBV5-1|NA|TRBJ1-1|NA
TGCGCCAGCAGCTCGGAGATAGGGGGAACTGAAGCTTTCTTT
CASSSEIGGTEAFF
>TRBV5-1|NA|TRBJ2-5|NA
TGCGCCAGCAGCTTGCAGGAGACCCAGTACTTC
CASSLQETQYF
>TRBV6-5|TRBD1|TRBJ2-7|NA
TGTGCCAGCAGTCGACAGGGGGCAGGCGAGCAGTACTTC
CASSRQGAGEQYF
>TRBV28|TRBD2|TRBJ2-7|NA
TGTGCCAGCAGTACCAGTGGGACTAGCCCAGACGAGCAGTACTTC
CASSTSGTSPDEQYF
>TRBV27|NA|TRBJ2-7|NA
TGTGCCAGCAGTGGGCGATACGAGCAGTACTTC
CASSGRYEQYF
>TRBV7-2|NA|TRBJ2-3|NA
TGTGCCAGCAGCTCGGGGACTGGCAAGGATACGCAGTATTTT
CASSSGTGKDTQYF
>TRBV3-1/TRBV3-2|NA|TRBJ1-3|few
TGTGCCAGCAGCCAAGAATTGAGGGCGGCTGGAAACACCATATATTTT
CASSQELRAAGNTIYF
>TRBV9|TRBD2|TRBJ2-5|NA
TGTGCCAGCAGCGTACAACTAGCGGGGGGGCAGGAGACCCAGTACTTC
CASSVQLAGGQETQYF
>TRBV5-5|TRBD1|TRBJ2-7|NA
TGTGCCAGCATTTTGACAGGGACCGAGCAGTACTTC
CASILTGTEQYF
>TRBV18|NA|TRBJ1-3|NA
TGTGCCAGCTCACCACCGGGTCCCGGGGCTGGAAACACCATATATTTT
CASSPPGPGAGNTIYF
>TRBV4-2|NA|TRBJ2-5|NA
TGTGCCAGCAGCCGACAGGGGCCGGGGGGTGAGACCCAGTACTTC
CASSRQGPGGETQYF
>TRBV7-3|TRBD1|TRBJ1-1|NA
TGTGCCAGCAGCGACAGACAGGGGGCACGGGCTTTCTTT
CASSDRQGARAFF
>TRBV19|NA|TRBJ1-3|few
TGTGCCAGCCACCGGGGTGACGCGGGAAACACCATATATTTT
CASHRGDAGNTIYF
>TRBV2|NA|TRBJ1-3|NA
TGTGCCAGCAGTGAAGTACAAATCTCTGGAAACACCATATATTTT
CASSEVQISGNTIYF
>TRBV15|NA|TRBJ1-4|once
TGTGCCACCCAACGGAGAGGGTCGGGGAATGAAAAACTGTTTTTT
CATQRRGSGNEKLFF
>TRBV18|NA|TRBJ2-7|NA
TGTGCCAGCTCACGACAAGGTTCCTACGAGCAGTACTTC
CASSRQGSYEQYF
>TRBV3-1/TRBV3-2|TRBD2|TRBJ2-3|NA
TGTGCCAGCAGCCCGCTAGCGGGGGGCAGGGATACGCAGTATTTT
CASSPLAGGRDTQYF